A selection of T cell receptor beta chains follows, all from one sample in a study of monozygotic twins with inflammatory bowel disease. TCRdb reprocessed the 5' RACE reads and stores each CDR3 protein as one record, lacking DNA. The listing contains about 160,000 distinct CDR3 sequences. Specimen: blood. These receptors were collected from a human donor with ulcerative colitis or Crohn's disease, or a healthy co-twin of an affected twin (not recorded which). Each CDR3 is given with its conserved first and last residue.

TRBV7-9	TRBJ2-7	CASSPTPGLAAYEQYF
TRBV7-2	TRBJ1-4	CASSFRTENEKLFF
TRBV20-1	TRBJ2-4	CSASTPGGYIQYF
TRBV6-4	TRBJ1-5	CASSDSNIKGGNSNQPQHF
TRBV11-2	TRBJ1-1	CASSLGGVGSMNTEAFF
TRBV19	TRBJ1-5	CASSIDLVPSTQPQHF
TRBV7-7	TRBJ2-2	CASSSQGARGGELFF
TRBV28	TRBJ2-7	CASRYQREGLYEQYF
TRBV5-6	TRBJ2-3	CASSLWSGLAGVTDTQYF
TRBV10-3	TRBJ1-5	CAISMGNQPQHF
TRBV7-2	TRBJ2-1	CASSLASQREYYNEQFF
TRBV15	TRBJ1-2	CATSRDLKLGAWGYTF
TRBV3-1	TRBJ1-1	CASSQDLRDVNTEAFF
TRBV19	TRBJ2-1	CASSYLREGLYNEQFF
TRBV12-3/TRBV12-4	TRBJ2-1	CATSGTSRQFF
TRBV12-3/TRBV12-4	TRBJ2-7	CASSLGAGGYEQYF
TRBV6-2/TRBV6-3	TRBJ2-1	CASSYVGNEQFF
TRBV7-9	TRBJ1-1	CASSLRGEYNGNTEAFF
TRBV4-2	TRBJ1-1	CASSQVSPGETEAFF
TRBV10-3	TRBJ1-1	CAISEAGGTTEAFF
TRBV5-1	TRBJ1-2	CASSADRLTYGYTF
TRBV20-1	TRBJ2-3	CSAAGGGIGADTQYF
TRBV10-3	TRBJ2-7	CAISEPGQGGYEQYF
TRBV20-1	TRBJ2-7	CSANPTDPSYEQYF
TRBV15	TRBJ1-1	CATSVRGNTEAFF
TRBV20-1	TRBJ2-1	CSARIARGNEQFF
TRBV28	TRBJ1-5	CASSNGNQPQHF
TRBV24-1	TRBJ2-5	CATRDGQETQYF
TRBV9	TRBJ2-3	CASSVLAGDADTQYF
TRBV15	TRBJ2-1	CATSRVRDRDNEQFF
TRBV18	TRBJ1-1	CASSLGGPNTEAFF
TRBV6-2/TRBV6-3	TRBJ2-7	CASSYLQKASGTFYEQYF
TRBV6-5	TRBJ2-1	CASSYSFLSYDRGNEQFF
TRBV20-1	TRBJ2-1	CRPGLAGGPTDRHEQFF
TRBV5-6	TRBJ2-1	CASSFRGWDGNEQFF
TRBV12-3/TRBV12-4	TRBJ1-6	CASSWPNSPLHF
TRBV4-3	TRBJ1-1	CASSQVGDWGRGTEAFF
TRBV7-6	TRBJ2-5	CASGYRGAGETQYF
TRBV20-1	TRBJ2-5	CSARERLAGVETQYF
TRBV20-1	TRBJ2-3	CSAFSGGITDTQYF
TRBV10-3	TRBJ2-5	CAISEGALGETQYF
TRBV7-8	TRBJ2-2	CASSPQRLNTGELFF
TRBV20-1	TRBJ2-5	CSARDVASQETQYF
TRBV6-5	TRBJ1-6	CASSYSGQGTHSPLHF
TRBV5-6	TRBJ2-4	CASSPPERANIQYF
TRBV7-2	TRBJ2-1	CASSLGSGRPYNEQFF
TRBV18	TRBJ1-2	CASSTPTRAAYGYTF
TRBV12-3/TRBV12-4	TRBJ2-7	CASSFSGGRYEQYF
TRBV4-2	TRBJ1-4	CASSQDPRGQELNEKLFF
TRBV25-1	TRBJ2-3	CASSYGSPGTDTQYF
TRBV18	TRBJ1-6	CASSGGQGNNSPLHF
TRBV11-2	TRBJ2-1	CASSLDLGTPSNEQFF
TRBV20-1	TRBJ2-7	CSARWEQGNYEQYF
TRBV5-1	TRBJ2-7	CASSPSLAVSYEQYF
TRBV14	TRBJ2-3	CASSRFRTSDTQYF
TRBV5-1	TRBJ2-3	CASSLGVRTDIGDTQYF
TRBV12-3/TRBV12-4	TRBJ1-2	CASSYGDNYGYTF